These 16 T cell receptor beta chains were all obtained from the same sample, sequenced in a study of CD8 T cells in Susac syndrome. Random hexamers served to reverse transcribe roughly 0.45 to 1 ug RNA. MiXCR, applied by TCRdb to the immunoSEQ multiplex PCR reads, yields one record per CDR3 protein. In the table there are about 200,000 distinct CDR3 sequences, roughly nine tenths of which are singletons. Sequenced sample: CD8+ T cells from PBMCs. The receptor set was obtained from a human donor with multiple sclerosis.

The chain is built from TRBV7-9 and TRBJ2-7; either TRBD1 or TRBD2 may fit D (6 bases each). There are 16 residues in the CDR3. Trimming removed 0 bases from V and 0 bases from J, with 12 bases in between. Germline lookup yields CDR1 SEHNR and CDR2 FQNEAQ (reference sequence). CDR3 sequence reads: CASSLAHGGGSYEQYF. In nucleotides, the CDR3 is TGTGCCAGCAGCTTAGCGCATGGAGGGGGCTCCTACGAGCAGTACTTC.

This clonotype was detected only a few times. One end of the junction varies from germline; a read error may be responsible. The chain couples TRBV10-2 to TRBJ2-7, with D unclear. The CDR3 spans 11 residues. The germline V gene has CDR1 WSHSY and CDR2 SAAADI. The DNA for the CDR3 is TGTGCCAGTAGTGACGGCTACGAGCAGTACTTC. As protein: CASSDGYEQYF.

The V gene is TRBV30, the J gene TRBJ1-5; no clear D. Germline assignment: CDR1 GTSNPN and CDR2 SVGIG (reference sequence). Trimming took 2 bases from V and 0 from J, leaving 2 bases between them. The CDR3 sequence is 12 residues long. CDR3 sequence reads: CAWSYSNQPQHF. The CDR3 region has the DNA TGTGCCTGGAGTTATAGCAATCAGCCCCAGCATTTT. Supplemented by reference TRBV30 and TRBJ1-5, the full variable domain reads SQTIHQWPATLVQPVGSPLSLECTVEGTSNPNLYWYRQAAGRGLQLLFYSVGIGQISSEVPQNLSASRPQDRQFILSSKKLLLSDSGFYLCAWSYSNQPQHFGDGTRLSIL.

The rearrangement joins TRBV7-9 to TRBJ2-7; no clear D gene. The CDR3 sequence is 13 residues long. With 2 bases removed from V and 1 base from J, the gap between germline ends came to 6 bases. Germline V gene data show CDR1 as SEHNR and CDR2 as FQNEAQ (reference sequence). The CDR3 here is CASSLPNSYEQYF. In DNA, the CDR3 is TGTGCCAGCAGCTTACCCAATTCCTACGAGCAGTACTTC.

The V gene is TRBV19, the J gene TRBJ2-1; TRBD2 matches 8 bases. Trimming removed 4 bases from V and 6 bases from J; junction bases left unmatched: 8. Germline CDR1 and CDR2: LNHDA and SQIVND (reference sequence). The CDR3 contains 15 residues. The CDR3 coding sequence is TGTGCCAGTAGTAGCGGGCTAGCGGGCTCCAATGAGCAGTTCTTC. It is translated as CASSSGLAGSNEQFF.

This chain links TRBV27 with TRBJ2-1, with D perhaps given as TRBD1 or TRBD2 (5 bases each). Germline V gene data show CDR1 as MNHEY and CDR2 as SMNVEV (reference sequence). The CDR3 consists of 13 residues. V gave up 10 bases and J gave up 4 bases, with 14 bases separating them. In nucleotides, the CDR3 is TGTGCCACCGGGACCCATACGTACAATGAGCAGTTCTTC. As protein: CATGTHTYNEQFF.

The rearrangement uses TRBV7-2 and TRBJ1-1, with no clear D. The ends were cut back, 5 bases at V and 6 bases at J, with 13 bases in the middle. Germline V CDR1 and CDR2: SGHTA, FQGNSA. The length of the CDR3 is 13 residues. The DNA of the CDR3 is TGTGCCAGCAGCCTGGGGTCCAGCCCTGAAGCTTTCTTT. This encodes CASSLGSSPEAFF.

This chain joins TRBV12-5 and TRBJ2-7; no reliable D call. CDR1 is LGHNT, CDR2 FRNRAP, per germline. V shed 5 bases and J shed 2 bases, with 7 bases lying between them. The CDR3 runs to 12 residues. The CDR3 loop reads CASGVGTYEQYF. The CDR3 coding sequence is TGTGCTAGTGGTGTAGGAACCTACGAGCAGTACTTC.

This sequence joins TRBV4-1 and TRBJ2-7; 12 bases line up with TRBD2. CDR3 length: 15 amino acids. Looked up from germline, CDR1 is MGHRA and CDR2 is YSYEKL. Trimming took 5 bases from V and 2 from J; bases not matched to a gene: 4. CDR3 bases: TGCGCCAGCAGCACGCGACTAGCGGGAGCCTACGAGCAGTACTTC. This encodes CASSTRLAGAYEQYF.

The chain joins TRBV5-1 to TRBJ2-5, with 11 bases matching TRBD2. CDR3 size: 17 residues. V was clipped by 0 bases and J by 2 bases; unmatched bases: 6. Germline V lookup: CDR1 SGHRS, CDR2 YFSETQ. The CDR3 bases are TGCGCCAGCAGCTTGGTTGTTAGCGGGGGGGCACAAGAGACCCAGTACTTC. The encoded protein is CASSLVVSGGAQETQYF.

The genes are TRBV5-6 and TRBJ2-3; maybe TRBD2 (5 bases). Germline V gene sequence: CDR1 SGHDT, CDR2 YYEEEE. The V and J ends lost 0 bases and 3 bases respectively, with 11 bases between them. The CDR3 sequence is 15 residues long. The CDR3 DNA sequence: TGTGCCAGCAGCTTGGGGGAGTGGGGTACAGATACGCAGTATTTT. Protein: CASSLGEWGTDTQYF.

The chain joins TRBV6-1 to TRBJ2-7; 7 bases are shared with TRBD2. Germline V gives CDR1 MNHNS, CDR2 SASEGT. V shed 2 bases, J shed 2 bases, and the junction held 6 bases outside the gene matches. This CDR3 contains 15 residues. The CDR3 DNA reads TGTGCCAGCAGTGAACAAGGCGGGGGTCCCTACGAGCAGTACTTC. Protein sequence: CASSEQGGGPYEQYF.

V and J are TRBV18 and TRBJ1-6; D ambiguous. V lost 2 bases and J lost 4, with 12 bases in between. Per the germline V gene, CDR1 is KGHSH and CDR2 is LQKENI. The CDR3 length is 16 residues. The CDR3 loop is CASSPEQSGYNSPLHF. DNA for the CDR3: TGTGCCAGCTCACCAGAGCAAAGTGGATATAATTCACCCCTCCACTTT.

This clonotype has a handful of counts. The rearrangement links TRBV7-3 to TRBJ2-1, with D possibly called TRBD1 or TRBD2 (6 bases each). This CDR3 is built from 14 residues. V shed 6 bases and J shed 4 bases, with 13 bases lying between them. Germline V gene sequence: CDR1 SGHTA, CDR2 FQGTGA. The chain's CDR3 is CASSPGGQYNEQFF. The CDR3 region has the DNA TGTGCCAGCAGTCCCGGGGGCCAATACAATGAGCAGTTCTTC.

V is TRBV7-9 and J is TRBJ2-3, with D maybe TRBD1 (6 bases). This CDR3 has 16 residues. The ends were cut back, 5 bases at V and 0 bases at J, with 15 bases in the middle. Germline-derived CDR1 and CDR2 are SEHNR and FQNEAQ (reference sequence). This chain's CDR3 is CASSPLDRPSTDTQYF. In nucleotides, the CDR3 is TGTGCCAGCAGCCCCCTAGACAGGCCGAGCACAGATACGCAGTATTTT.

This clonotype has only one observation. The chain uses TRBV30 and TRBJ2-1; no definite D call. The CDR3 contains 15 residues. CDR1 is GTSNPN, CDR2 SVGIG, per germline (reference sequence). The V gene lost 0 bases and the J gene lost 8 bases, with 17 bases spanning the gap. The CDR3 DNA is TGTGCCTGGAGTGTTGGCACCGCCTCCTTGTATGAGCAGTTCTTC. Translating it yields CAWSVGTASLYEQFF.